This T cell receptor beta chain was identified during a study of regulatory T cells in long-lasting Graves disease. Time point noted: newly diagnosed GD, antithyroid drugs for less than 3 months. With RNA extracted from PBMCs as input, the TCR library was made. Graves' disease diagnosis relied on American Thyroid Association guidelines. The CDR3 has 23 residues. The V gene end was trimmed by 3 bases and the J gene end by 1 base; junction bases not matched to a gene: 23. Germline V gene sequence: CDR1 SGHRS, CDR2 YFSETQ. This clonotype has a count of ten or more. With iRepertoire HTBI primers and Arm-PCR of CDR3 regions, TCR beta libraries were built. From the multiplex PCR reads, TCRdb called clonotypes with MiXCR, one entry per CDR3 protein. The profile shows 400,000 to 550,000 distinct CDR3 sequences, about a sixth of them singletons. These data are also associated with another study on T cells in Graves' hyperthyroidism and ophthalmopathy.

V gene TRBV5-1 combines with J gene TRBJ2-7; TRBD2 matches at 15 bases. This TCR was recovered from a woman under 40 with Graves disease. Here the sequenced sample was peripheral blood mononuclear cells (PBMCs), taken at new diagnosis, from a patient treated with antithyroid drugs. CDR3 protein: CASSSGQGRSGTSGRTRSYEQYF. In DNA form, the CDR3 reads TGCGCCAGCAGCTCAGGACAGGGGCGCTCCGGGACTAGCGGGAGGACCCGATCCTACGAGCAGTACTTC.